This is a list of T cell receptor beta chains from one sample in a study of cytomegalovirus exposure and HLA in healthy donors. Sequenced by immunoSEQ multiplex PCR; TCRdb stores in-frame clones only, minus some. The sample includes about 150,000 clones, approximately 80% of them seen just once. Sequenced sample: PBMCs. These TCRs come from a woman aged 45-65 years in good health and CMV-seropositive. Both conserved end residues are part of each CDR3. The D gene is left open where the match is weak. Clone size appears in some rows only: once, few, many, or a class for an expanded clone.

clone_size: -
d_call: TRBD2
j_call: TRBJ2-3
v_call: TRBV11-2
cdr3_nt: TGTGCCAGCAGCTTATTAGCGGGGCAGATCCCCACAGATACGCAGTATTTT
cdr3_aa: CASSLLAGQIPTDTQYF

clone_size: -
d_call: -
j_call: TRBJ2-1
v_call: TRBV6-5
cdr3_nt: TGTGCCAGCAGCTCCAAGGGGAATGAGCAGTTCTTC
cdr3_aa: CASSSKGNEQFF

clone_size: -
d_call: -
j_call: TRBJ1-2
v_call: TRBV5-4
cdr3_nt: TGTGCCAGCACAAAGGGTTCCCTAGCGGACTATGGCTACACCTTC
cdr3_aa: CASTKGSLADYGYTF

clone_size: few
d_call: -
j_call: TRBJ1-3
v_call: TRBV2
cdr3_nt: TGTGCCAGCAGTAGGGTACAGGGTTATGCTGGAAACACCATATATTTT
cdr3_aa: CASSRVQGYAGNTIYF

clone_size: few
d_call: -
j_call: TRBJ1-2
v_call: TRBV19
cdr3_nt: TGTGCCAGTAGTATAGGTTTAGCCCAAGGAGGAGGCTACACCTTC
cdr3_aa: CASSIGLAQGGGYTF

clone_size: -
d_call: -
j_call: TRBJ1-1
v_call: TRBV10-3
cdr3_nt: TGTGCCATCAGTGCACCTCCGGGGGGAAACACTGAAGCTTTCTTT
cdr3_aa: CAISAPPGGNTEAFF

clone_size: -
d_call: TRBD1
j_call: TRBJ1-4
v_call: TRBV4-3
cdr3_nt: TGCGCCAGCAGCCAAGATCAGAGACAGGGGGCGTGGGAAAAACTGTTTTTT
cdr3_aa: CASSQDQRQGAWEKLFF

clone_size: -
d_call: -
j_call: TRBJ2-7
v_call: TRBV18
cdr3_nt: TGTGCCAGCTCACTTACAGACGAGCAGTACTTC
cdr3_aa: CASSLTDEQYF

clone_size: -
d_call: TRBD1
j_call: TRBJ2-3
v_call: TRBV5-6
cdr3_nt: TGTGCCAGCAGCCTCGGGACAGGGAAGGTGTCGGATACGCAGTATTTT
cdr3_aa: CASSLGTGKVSDTQYF

clone_size: -
d_call: TRBD2
j_call: TRBJ2-3
v_call: TRBV10-1
cdr3_nt: TGCGCCAGCAACGTCTCGGGACTAGCGGGGGGCGTCACGCAGTATTTT
cdr3_aa: CASNVSGLAGGVTQYF

clone_size: -
d_call: -
j_call: TRBJ1-1
v_call: TRBV14
cdr3_nt: TGTGCCAGCAGCCCCGGACACGCGATGAACACTGAAGCTTTCTTT
cdr3_aa: CASSPGHAMNTEAFF

clone_size: -
d_call: TRBD1
j_call: TRBJ2-3
v_call: TRBV5-1
cdr3_nt: TGCGCCAGCAGCTTGGGGCAGGGGGCAGGAGATACGCAGTATTTT
cdr3_aa: CASSLGQGAGDTQYF

clone_size: -
d_call: -
j_call: TRBJ2-7
v_call: TRBV21-1
cdr3_nt: TGTGCCAGCAGCAAAGGGGCAATCTCCCACGAGCAGTACTTC
cdr3_aa: CASSKGAISHEQYF

clone_size: -
d_call: TRBD1
j_call: TRBJ2-1
v_call: TRBV5-1
cdr3_nt: TGCGCCAGCAGCTTACAGGGGGCAGGCGATGAGCAGTTCTTC
cdr3_aa: CASSLQGAGDEQFF

clone_size: -
d_call: TRBD2
j_call: TRBJ2-1
v_call: TRBV27
cdr3_nt: TGTGCCAGCAGTTTCCGGCCGGGACTACCGCAGAATGAGCAGTTCTTC
cdr3_aa: CASSFRPGLPQNEQFF

clone_size: -
d_call: TRBD2
j_call: TRBJ2-6
v_call: TRBV7-9
cdr3_nt: TGTGCCAGCAGCCCCAGCGGGGGGTCTAGGGCCAACGTCCTGACTTTC
cdr3_aa: CASSPSGGSRANVLTF

clone_size: -
d_call: TRBD1
j_call: TRBJ1-1
v_call: TRBV6-5
cdr3_nt: TGTGCCAGCAGACAAGGACAGGGTCTTTTGGCTTTCTTT
cdr3_aa: CASRQGQGLLAFF

clone_size: -
d_call: -
j_call: TRBJ2-3
v_call: TRBV7-8
cdr3_nt: TGTGCCAGCAGAGGGCGGGGGCCCACAGATACGCAGTATTTT
cdr3_aa: CASRGRGPTDTQYF

clone_size: -
d_call: -
j_call: TRBJ1-6
v_call: TRBV7-9
cdr3_nt: TGTGCCAGCAGCTTTAACAGGGAAAACTCACCCCTCCACTTT
cdr3_aa: CASSFNRENSPLHF

clone_size: once
d_call: TRBD1
j_call: TRBJ2-5
v_call: TRBV10-3
cdr3_nt: TGTGCCATCAGTGAAACAAAGGGACAGGGGACGAGAGAGACCCAGTACTTC
cdr3_aa: CAISETKGQGTRETQYF

clone_size: -
d_call: -
j_call: TRBJ1-6
v_call: TRBV6-1
cdr3_nt: TGTGCCAGCAGTGGTCTTGCGGGGCACCGGGATTCACCCCTCCACTTT
cdr3_aa: CASSGLAGHRDSPLHF

clone_size: -
d_call: -
j_call: TRBJ1-1
v_call: TRBV27
cdr3_nt: TGTGCCAGCAGTCTACAGGGACTGAACACTGAAGCTTTCTTT
cdr3_aa: CASSLQGLNTEAFF

clone_size: once
d_call: -
j_call: TRBJ2-7
v_call: TRBV11-2
cdr3_nt: TGTGCCAGCAGCCCAGTGGTTTACGAGCAGTACTTC
cdr3_aa: CASSPVVYEQYF

clone_size: once
d_call: -
j_call: TRBJ1-3
v_call: TRBV28
cdr3_nt: TGTGCCAGCAGTTTAGGTGACAACTCTGGAAACACCATATATTTT
cdr3_aa: CASSLGDNSGNTIYF

clone_size: -
d_call: TRBD2
j_call: TRBJ2-5
v_call: TRBV7-9
cdr3_nt: TGTGCCAGCAGACCCTCCACTAGCGGGGAGGGGGAGACCCAGTACTTC
cdr3_aa: CASRPSTSGEGETQYF

clone_size: once
d_call: -
j_call: TRBJ1-6
v_call: TRBV9
cdr3_nt: TGTGCCAGCAGCGTAGGAATAGAAAAAGTTTCACCCCTCCACTTT
cdr3_aa: CASSVGIEKVSPLHF

clone_size: -
d_call: -
j_call: TRBJ2-2
v_call: TRBV9
cdr3_nt: TGTGCCAGCAGCGTATCCGGGGGTAACACCGGGGAGCTGTTTTTT
cdr3_aa: CASSVSGGNTGELFF

clone_size: once
d_call: -
j_call: TRBJ1-1
v_call: TRBV5-4
cdr3_nt: TGTGCCAGCAGCTTAGGGGCGAAGGGCGAGGAAGCTTTCTTT
cdr3_aa: CASSLGAKGEEAFF

clone_size: -
d_call: -
j_call: TRBJ2-7
v_call: TRBV14
cdr3_nt: TGTGCCAGCAGCTATGGCGGCGACCGGCAGTACTTC
cdr3_aa: CASSYGGDRQYF

clone_size: -
d_call: -
j_call: TRBJ2-1
v_call: TRBV6-6
cdr3_nt: TGTGCCAGCACCCCGACTAGGGGAGAGCAGTTCTTC
cdr3_aa: CASTPTRGEQFF

clone_size: -
d_call: -
j_call: TRBJ1-1
v_call: TRBV19
cdr3_nt: TGTGCCAGTAGTATTCGGGGAATGAACACTGAAGCTTTCTTT
cdr3_aa: CASSIRGMNTEAFF

clone_size: -
d_call: TRBD1
j_call: TRBJ1-4
v_call: TRBV5-1
cdr3_nt: TGCGCCAGCAGCCCCGGGACAGGGGGCAATGAAAAACTGTTTTTT
cdr3_aa: CASSPGTGGNEKLFF

clone_size: -
d_call: TRBD1
j_call: TRBJ1-2
v_call: TRBV27
cdr3_nt: TGTGCCAGCAGTTCGGGCAGGGGGAACTATGGCTACACCTTC
cdr3_aa: CASSSGRGNYGYTF

clone_size: -
d_call: -
j_call: TRBJ2-6
v_call: TRBV5-1
cdr3_nt: TGCGCCAGCAGCCCAAGGGGTATCTCTGGGGCCAACGTCCTGACTTTC
cdr3_aa: CASSPRGISGANVLTF

clone_size: -
d_call: -
j_call: TRBJ2-3
v_call: TRBV5-1
cdr3_nt: TGCGCCAGCAGCTCCGGGTTAGGGGCAGATACGCAGTATTTT
cdr3_aa: CASSSGLGADTQYF

clone_size: few
d_call: -
j_call: TRBJ2-7
v_call: TRBV2
cdr3_nt: TGTGCCAGCAGTGTTAGTAGCTCCTACGAGCAGTACTTC
cdr3_aa: CASSVSSSYEQYF

clone_size: -
d_call: TRBD1
j_call: TRBJ1-4
v_call: TRBV7-9
cdr3_nt: TGTGCCAGCAGCCCGGGACAGGATTTTAATGAAAAACTGTTTTTT
cdr3_aa: CASSPGQDFNEKLFF

clone_size: -
d_call: TRBD1
j_call: TRBJ1-2
v_call: TRBV7-9
cdr3_nt: TGTGCCAGCAGCAGCGGGACAGGGGAGGGTGGCTACACCTTC
cdr3_aa: CASSSGTGEGGYTF

clone_size: -
d_call: -
j_call: TRBJ2-7
v_call: TRBV9
cdr3_nt: TGTGCCAGCAGCGCTGACAGTTACGAGCAGTACTTC
cdr3_aa: CASSADSYEQYF

clone_size: -
d_call: -
j_call: TRBJ2-4
v_call: TRBV5-6
cdr3_nt: TGTGCCAGCAGCTTGGCCGACCTCCTCGTTCAGGACATTCAGTACTTC
cdr3_aa: CASSLADLLVQDIQYF

clone_size: -
d_call: TRBD1
j_call: TRBJ2-7
v_call: TRBV5-6
cdr3_nt: TGTGCCAGCAGCGGACAGGGGGCAATCGAGCAGTACTTC
cdr3_aa: CASSGQGAIEQYF